This T cell receptor (beta chain) comes out of a study of blood T cell repertoires in COVID-19. About the study: The United States, Italy and Spain supplied acute and convalescent COVID-19 samples. Nucleic acid was either cDNA or gDNA, and it came from T cells, B-cell-depleted T cells, or PBMCs.

CDR3 length: 15 residues. The trim removed 5 bases at V and 5 bases at J, leaving 10 bases unmatched. The germline gives CDR1 SGHTA, CDR2 FQGNSA. Per the original methods: It was from reference gene primer amplification that nucleated cell counts were estimated. Generated by immunoSEQ multiplex PCR, the TCRdb table keeps only in-frame clones and is missing some. V and J calls and clone size are as listed in that table; D and trimming were resolved from the DNA. The sample has just over 200,000 clones, 70% to 90% seen once. The clonotype originates from a man older than 75 with acute or convalescent COVID-19. J is TRBJ2-3 and V is TRBV7-2; 7 bases are shared with TRBD2. Material for sequencing was peripheral blood. The CDR3, as DNA: TGTGCCAGCAGCCCGGGGGGAGGGCTTAAAGATACGCAGTATTTT. It is translated as CASSPGGGLKDTQYF. Complete variable domain (other parts from reference TRBV7-2 and TRBJ2-3): GAGVSQSPSNKVTEKGKDVELRCDPISGHTALYWYRQSLGQGLEFLIYFQGNSAPDKSGLPSDRFSAERTGGSVSTLTIQRTQQEDSAVYLCASSPGGGLKDTQYFGPGTRLTVL.